What follows are 24 T cell receptor beta chains derived from one specimen sequenced in a study of cytomegalovirus exposure and HLA in healthy donors. Primers: 60 Vbeta forward and 13 Jbeta reverse. The table came from immunoSEQ multiplex PCR; TCRdb's copy has only in-frame clones and leaves some out. The sample lists 65,000 to 90,000 clones; 60% to 75% were seen once. Source material: PBMCs. The receptor set was obtained from a woman in her forties in good health and CMV-seropositive.

The J gene is TRBJ2-4, the V gene TRBV2; possibly TRBD1 for D (6 bases). V lost 4 bases, J lost 0 bases, and 16 bases lay in between. Germline V gene data show CDR1 as SNHLY and CDR2 as FYNNEI. This CDR3 is 17 amino acids long. The CDR3 DNA reads TGTGCCAGCAGTGCTAGCAGGGGAAACATAGCCAAAAACATTCAGTACTTC. As protein: CASSASRGNIAKNIQYF.

This clone is a singleton in its sample. The chain carries TRBV28 and TRBJ1-2; D is undetermined. CDR3 length: 13 amino acids. Germline-derived CDR1 and CDR2 are MDHEN and SYDVKM. Between the trimmed V and J ends, which lost 8 bases and 5 bases, there was a span of 15 bases. CDR3 DNA sequence: TGTGCCAGCTCCACTGAGGCCCCTTATGGCTACACCTTC. Translating it yields CASSTEAPYGYTF.

The V call is TRBV30, the J call TRBJ1-1, with TRBD1 as a possible D gene (6 bases). CDR3 length equals 15 residues. The V end lost 0 bases, the J end lost 5 bases, and 16 bases lay between the germline ends. Germline V gene lookup returns CDR1 GTSNPN and CDR2 SVGIG (reference sequence). CDR3 protein: CAWSVLKDSRTEAFF. CDR3 coding DNA: TGTGCCTGGAGTGTACTCAAGGACAGCCGAACTGAAGCTTTCTTT.

This clone was seen only a few times. The chain is built from TRBV30 and TRBJ1-1, with no clear D. V was clipped by 5 bases and J by 0 bases, with 4 bases between them. This CDR3 has 11 residues. Germline V gives CDR1 GTSNPN, CDR2 SVGIG (reference sequence). CDR3 loop: CAWWLNTEAFF. The CDR3 DNA sequence: TGTGCCTGGTGGCTGAACACTGAAGCTTTCTTT.

The rearrangement joins TRBV27 to TRBJ1-2; possibly TRBD1 for D (6 bases). CDR1 and CDR2 (germline): MNHEY, SMNVEV (reference sequence). Between the trimmed V and J ends, which lost 2 bases and 6 bases, there was a span of 16 bases. The CDR3 extends over 15 amino acids. CDR3 protein: CASSLTRTGIDGYTF. The CDR3 nucleotides are TGTGCCAGCAGTTTAACCCGTACAGGGATTGATGGCTACACCTTC.

The count of this clone is one. The chain is built from TRBV7-6 and TRBJ2-7; 8 bases are shared with TRBD1. J was trimmed by 7 bases and V by 5 bases; bases with no gene match: 4. The germline gives CDR1 SGHVS, CDR2 FNYEAQ. The CDR3 contains 12 residues. This CDR3 reads CASSRQGREQYF. In DNA, the CDR3 is TGTGCCAGCAGCCGACAGGGGCGGGAGCAGTACTTC.

This chain links TRBV7-3 with TRBJ2-1; 9 nucleotides line up with TRBD1. J lost 3 bases, V lost 5 bases, and 8 bases had no gene match. Germline V CDR1 and CDR2: SGHTA, FQGTGA. This CDR3 has 16 residues. The CDR3 sequence is CASSLSTGGLYNEQFF. The CDR3 DNA follows: TGTGCCAGCAGCCTATCAACAGGGGGCCTCTACAATGAGCAGTTCTTC.

The chain carries TRBV7-8 and TRBJ2-5; 7 bases agree with TRBD2. Trimming removed 1 base from V and 5 bases from J; junction bases left unmatched: 4. CDR3 size: 14 residues. Germline V gene lookup returns CDR1 SGHVS and CDR2 FQNEAQ. The CDR3 reads CASSLGGRWETQYF. DNA of the CDR3: TGTGCCAGCAGCTTAGGCGGGAGATGGGAGACCCAGTACTTC.

The chain employs TRBV4-3 and TRBJ2-3; 7 bases line up with TRBD2. Germline lookup yields CDR1 LGHNA and CDR2 YSLEER. Losses at the gene ends were 1 base for V and 1 base for J; bases not matched to a gene: 5. CDR3 length: 16 residues. The CDR3 sequence: CASSQVASGGTDTQYF. The CDR3 DNA reads TGCGCCAGCAGCCAAGTAGCTAGCGGTGGCACAGATACGCAGTATTTT.

The chain combines TRBV5-1 with TRBJ2-5; 7 bases are a match to TRBD1. The CDR3 is 15 amino acids. Germline V gene lookup returns CDR1 SGHRS and CDR2 YFSETQ. J lost 5 bases, V lost 6 bases, and 13 bases had no gene match. CDR3 in amino acids: CASTSNSQGPETQYF. The CDR3 DNA follows: TGCGCCAGCACCTCCAACTCACAGGGGCCTGAGACCCAGTACTTC.

The CDR3: CASSYTIAGSTDTQYF. The CDR3 coding sequence is TGTGCCAGCAGCTACACAATAGCGGGAAGCACAGATACGCAGTATTTT. The V gene is TRBV9, the J gene TRBJ2-3; 8 bases fit TRBD2. Germline CDR1 and CDR2: SGDLS and YYNGEE. Germline trimming cut 4 bases from V and 0 bases from J; bases unmatched to any gene: 7. The CDR3 totals 16 residues. Using reference TRBV9 and TRBJ2-3 for the parts outside the CDR3, the full variable domain is DSGVTQTPKHLITATGQRVTLRCSPRSGDLSVYWYQQSLDQGLQFLIQYYNGEERAKGNILERFSAQQFPDLHSELNLSSLELGDSALYFCASSYTIAGSTDTQYFGPGTRLTVL.

This clone turned up a few times. V is TRBV2 and J is TRBJ1-5; no clear D gene. V lost 4 bases to trimming and J lost 12 bases, with 19 bases between them. Germline lookup yields CDR1 SNHLY and CDR2 FYNNEI. This CDR3 has 14 amino acids. The CDR3 DNA is TGTGCCAGCAGTGTGCGGGATCAGGAGCATGGCCAGCATTTT. Residues: CASSVRDQEHGQHF.

The CDR3 region is CASSLGAGANQPQHF. In DNA form, the CDR3 reads TGTGCCAGCAGCTTAGGGGCAGGGGCAAATCAGCCCCAGCATTTT. This chain connects TRBV7-6 to TRBJ1-5, with D maybe TRBD1 (6 bases). The V gene's germline CDR1 is SGHVS and CDR2 FNYEAQ. The V end lost 1 base, the J end lost 4 bases, and 11 bases lay between the germline ends. This CDR3 has 15 residues.

V is TRBV9 and J is TRBJ1-1, with D possibly being TRBD1 (5 bases). Germline V gene sequence: CDR1 SGDLS, CDR2 YYNGEE. Trimming took off 3 bases at V and 1 base at J, with 10 bases between the two ends. The CDR3 is 14 amino acids. The CDR3 coding sequence is TGTGCCAGCAGCGGCGCGGACAAGAACACTGAAGCTTTCTTT. Residues: CASSGADKNTEAFF.

The J gene is TRBJ1-1, the V gene TRBV5-6; the D is unclear. The V gene lost 0 bases and the J gene lost 11 bases, with 14 bases spanning the gap. Germline assignment: CDR1 SGHDT and CDR2 YYEEEE. This CDR3 is built from 13 residues. This chain's CDR3 is CASSLASPPVAFF. Written as DNA, the CDR3 is TGTGCCAGCAGCTTGGCCTCCCCCCCTGTCGCTTTCTTT.

This clone was observed a few times. The chain combines TRBV5-5 with TRBJ1-6, with 7 bases matching TRBD1. The length of the CDR3 is 15 residues. V gave up 3 bases and J gave up 8 bases; unmatched junction bases: 8. From germline, CDR1 is SGHKS and CDR2 YYEKEE (reference sequence). CDR3 residues: CASSSVDREDSPLHF. CDR3 nucleotides: TGTGCCAGCAGCTCGGTCGACAGGGAAGATTCACCCCTCCACTTT.

The chain combines TRBV6-4 with TRBJ1-1; 7 bases align to TRBD1. This CDR3 region has 17 residues. The germline gives CDR1 MRHNA, CDR2 SNTAGT. J gave up 1 base and V 3 bases, and 11 bases lay outside the gene matches. The CDR3 spells CASSDFRGPQRNTEAFF. DNA of the CDR3: TGTGCCAGCAGTGATTTTAGGGGGCCCCAGAGGAACACTGAAGCTTTCTTT.

V and J are TRBV27 and TRBJ1-5, with a tentative D call TRBD1 (6 bases). The CDR3 totals 14 residues. The V end was cut by 8 bases, the J end by 3 bases, with 14 bases between. Germline V gene sequence: CDR1 MNHEY, CDR2 SMNVEV (reference sequence). The CDR3 DNA sequence: TGTGCCAGCTCGAATTGGGGGCCCAATCAGCCCCAGCATTTT. It codes for CASSNWGPNQPQHF.

The chain uses TRBV5-6 and TRBJ2-1; a weak D match, TRBD1 (6 bases). V was clipped by 2 bases and J by 0 bases, with 15 bases between them. In germline, CDR1 is SGHDT, CDR2 YYEEEE. CDR3 size: 17 residues. CDR3: CASSFLQGMGSYNEQFF. As DNA, the CDR3 is TGTGCCAGCAGCTTTCTTCAGGGGATGGGCTCCTACAATGAGCAGTTCTTC. The entire variable domain, with the rest obtained from reference TRBV5-6 and TRBJ2-1, is as follows: DAGVTQSPTHLIKTRGQQVTLRCSPKSGHDTVSWYQQALGQGPQFIFQYYEEEERQRGNFPDRFSGHQFPNYSSELNVNALLLGDSALYLCASSFLQGMGSYNEQFFGPGTRLTVL.

The chain has TRBV15 and TRBJ2-2, with D hard to call. Germline V gene lookup returns CDR1 LNHNV and CDR2 YYDKDF (reference sequence). V lost 0 bases and J lost 5, with 13 bases in between. There are 16 residues in the CDR3. This CDR3 reads CATSRDSESETGELFF. The CDR3 region has the DNA TGTGCCACCAGCAGAGATTCGGAGAGCGAAACCGGGGAGCTGTTTTTT.

The genes are TRBV28 and TRBJ2-3; D unresolved. Germline CDR1 MDHEN, CDR2 SYDVKM. V was shortened by 8 bases and J by 6 bases, with 12 bases between the two germline ends. This CDR3 has 12 amino acids. Written as DNA, the CDR3 is TGTGCCAGCGCACCCCTGGAGGATACGCAGTATTTT. This codes for CASAPLEDTQYF.

This chain joins TRBV19 and TRBJ1-4; 8 positions agree with TRBD1. Trimming removed 6 bases from V and 7 bases from J; junction bases left unmatched: 7. CDR1 is LNHDA and CDR2 is SQIVND in the germline V gene (reference sequence). This CDR3 comprises 14 residues. The CDR3 nucleotides are TGTGCCAGTAGCCCGGGACAGGTAACTGAAAAACTGTTTTTT. Its protein is CASSPGQVTEKLFF.

The chain has TRBV2 and TRBJ1-3; 8 bases are shared with TRBD1. This CDR3 has 16 residues. Germline CDR1 reads SNHLY; CDR2 reads FYNNEI. V was clipped by 1 base and J by 0 bases; unmatched bases: 2. CDR3 in amino acids: CASSEGQGLSGNTIYF. DNA of the CDR3: TGTGCCAGCAGTGAAGGACAGGGGCTCTCTGGAAACACCATATATTTT.

The rearrangement joins TRBV15 to TRBJ1-1; D remains ambiguous. CDR3 length equals 17 residues. Germline CDR1 reads LNHNV; CDR2 reads YYDKDF (reference sequence). V gave up 0 bases and J gave up 3 bases, with 17 bases separating them. The CDR3 nucleotides read TGTGCCACCAGCAGAGAAATTCCGATCTTCAGCGACACTGAAGCTTTCTTT. Its protein is CATSREIPIFSDTEAFF.